One sample yielded the 31 T cell receptor beta chains listed below, sequenced in a study of cytotoxic CD8 clonotypes in ibrutinib-treated CLL. Data came from immunoSEQ multiplex PCR; TCRdb stores just in-frame clones and leaves some out. Of around 140,000 clones in the sample, about 80% were seen once. The source was PBMCs, collected after 12 months of ibrutinib treatment. The receptors come from a human donor with chronic lymphocytic leukemia.

V gene TRBV5-4 combines with J gene TRBJ2-7; no definite D call. Germline CDR1 is SGHNT and CDR2 is YYREEE (reference sequence). This CDR3 is built from 12 residues. Trimming stripped 2 bases from V and 4 bases from J, with 7 bases between. CDR3 in DNA: TGTGCCAGCAGCTTAGGGTATTACGAGCAGTACTTC. It specifies CASSLGYYEQYF.

This clone was seen only once. The chain recombines TRBV5-1 with TRBJ2-7; the D gene is possibly TRBD1 (5 bases). Germline CDR1 reads SGHRS; CDR2 reads YFSETQ. V was shortened by 6 bases and J by 4 bases, with 11 bases between the two germline ends. CDR3 length: 12 amino acids. The CDR3 sequence is CASTDSQYEQYF. DNA of the CDR3: TGCGCCAGCACAGACAGCCAATACGAGCAGTACTTC.

The chain links TRBV19 to TRBJ2-3; tentative D call: TRBD1 (6 bases). Trimming shortened V by 4 bases and J by 3 bases, and 11 bases separated the two germline ends. The CDR3 is 14 amino acids. Per the germline V gene, CDR1 is LNHDA and CDR2 is SQIVND (reference sequence). The CDR3 is CASSTGTSTDTQYF. DNA of the CDR3: TGTGCCAGTAGTACCGGGACATCGACAGATACGCAGTATTTT. Complete variable domain (other parts from reference TRBV19 and TRBJ2-3): DGGITQSPKYLFRKEGQNVTLSCEQNLNHDAMYWYRQDPGQGLRLIYYSQIVNDFQKGDIAEGYSVSREKKESFPLTVTSAQKNPTAFYLCASSTGTSTDTQYFGPGTRLTVL.

This clone was found a few times. This chain connects TRBV15 to TRBJ2-2, with D perhaps being TRBD1 or TRBD2 (6 bases each). CDR3 length: 14 residues. V shed 8 bases and J shed 3 bases, with 13 bases lying between them. CDR1 is LNHNV, CDR2 YYDKDF, per germline (reference sequence). In DNA, the CDR3 is TGTGCCACCGCCGGAGGGGGTGACACCGGGGAGCTGTTTTTT. Translating gives CATAGGGDTGELFF.

This chain connects TRBV28 to TRBJ2-1, with D possibly being TRBD2 (5 bases). Trimming cost V 0 bases and J 10 bases, with 7 bases left between them. Germline V CDR1 and CDR2: MDHEN, SYDVKM. This CDR3 has 12 amino acids. The CDR3, as DNA: TGTGCCAGCAGTTTATGGCCGGGGGAGCAGTTCTTC. Amino acids: CASSLWPGEQFF.

The V gene is TRBV10-3, the J gene TRBJ1-5; D is unclear. The CDR3 is 14 amino acids. The germline gives CDR1 ENHRY, CDR2 SYGVKD. Trimming removed 4 bases from V and 2 bases from J, with 9 bases in between. CDR3 sequence reads: CAISGREGNQPQHF. The CDR3 nucleotides read TGTGCCATCAGTGGGCGGGAAGGCAATCAGCCCCAGCATTTT.

The chain uses TRBV29-1 and TRBJ2-2; the match to TRBD1 covers 7 bases. This CDR3 comprises 16 residues. J lost 7 bases, V lost 5 bases, and 16 bases had no gene match. The germline V gene has CDR1 SQVTM and CDR2 ANQGSEA. This CDR3 is CSVQPGQAIGGGELFF. The CDR3 DNA reads TGCAGCGTTCAACCTGGACAGGCAATTGGGGGCGGGGAGCTGTTTTTT.

This chain links TRBV5-6 with TRBJ2-3, with TRBD1 identical over 8 bases. The junction had 5 bases not matched to a gene; V was cut back by 2 bases and J by 0 bases. CDR1 and CDR2 (germline): SGHDT, YYEEEE. The CDR3 length is 16 residues. This CDR3 reads CASSFQGARSTDTQYF. The CDR3 region has the DNA TGTGCCAGCAGCTTCCAGGGGGCTAGGAGCACAGATACGCAGTATTTT.

The rearrangement uses TRBV9 and TRBJ2-5, with a tentative D call TRBD1 (6 bases). The CDR3 has 13 amino acids. Germline V CDR1 and CDR2: SGDLS, YYNGEE. V shed 4 bases and J shed 4 bases, with 11 bases lying between them. The CDR3 DNA reads as TGTGCCAGCAGCCTCAGCAGGGGAGAGACCCAGTACTTC. As protein: CASSLSRGETQYF.

The gene calls are TRBV9 and TRBJ1-5; no firm D call. V lost 0 bases and J 4 bases, leaving 26 bases between the germline ends. Germline CDR1 reads SGDLS; CDR2 reads YYNGEE. The CDR3 consists of 20 residues. The CDR3 DNA reads as TGTGCCAGCAGCGTAGTCTCTTTTCCTTCCCATTTGATCGGGAATCAGCCCCAGCATTTT. It encodes CASSVVSFPSHLIGNQPQHF.

The chain combines TRBV30 with TRBJ1-1, with TRBD1 matching over 7 bases. CDR3 length: 13 amino acids. Germline CDR1 and CDR2: GTSNPN and SVGIG (reference sequence). The V and J ends lost 8 bases and 5 bases, in that order; junction bases with no gene match: 11. CDR3 region: CAVDVQGGTEAFF. CDR3 DNA: TGTGCCGTGGACGTCCAGGGGGGGACTGAAGCTTTCTTT.

The chain combines TRBV18 with TRBJ2-7; D call uncertain. The CDR3 has 13 residues. Trimming stripped 1 base from V and 0 bases from J, with 4 bases between. Germline lookup yields CDR1 KGHSH and CDR2 LQKENI. The CDR3 coding sequence is TGTGCCAGCTCACCACAGGTCTCCTACGAGCAGTACTTC. Translated: CASSPQVSYEQYF.

The chain carries TRBV5-8 and TRBJ2-7; TRBD2 might be the D (5 bases). V was pared by 2 bases and J by 4 bases, with 10 bases between. CDR1 and CDR2 from the germline V gene are SGHTS and YDEGEE. The CDR3 is made up of 13 amino acids. CDR3 region: CASSLVARYEQYF. The CDR3, as DNA: TGTGCCAGCAGCTTAGTAGCGCGGTACGAGCAGTACTTC. Full variable domain (remainder filled in from reference TRBV5-8 and TRBJ2-7): EAGVTQSPTHLIKTRGQQATLRCSPISGHTSVYWYQQALGLGLQFLLWYDEGEERNRGNFPPRFSGRQFPNYSSELNVNALELEDSALYLCASSLVARYEQYFGPGTRLTVT.

This clone was detected many times. The chain recombines TRBV27 with TRBJ2-7; D possibly corresponds to TRBD2 (6 bases). Per the germline V gene, CDR1 is MNHEY and CDR2 is SMNVEV (reference sequence). Trimming removed 7 bases at V and 0 bases at J, with 13 bases between. The CDR3 spans 14 residues. CDR3 protein: CASKNSGSSYEQYF. CDR3 bases: TGTGCCAGCAAGAATAGCGGAAGCTCCTACGAGCAGTACTTC.

This chain uses TRBV7-2 with TRBJ1-2; D ambiguous. Trimming took 1 base from V and 14 from J, leaving 14 bases between them. This CDR3 spans 12 amino acids. CDR1 is SGHTA and CDR2 is FQGNSA in the germline V gene. CDR3: CASSLGRTDSTF. DNA of the CDR3: TGTGCCAGCAGCTTAGGACGGACCGATTCGACCTTC.

In its sample, this clone was seen a few times. The chain carries TRBV5-1 and TRBJ2-1; D is perhaps TRBD2 (6 bases). Germline V gene lookup returns CDR1 SGHRS and CDR2 YFSETQ. This CDR3 is 15 amino acids long. The germline V and J ends were trimmed by 2 bases and 8 bases, with 17 bases remaining between them. The DNA of the CDR3 is TGCGCCAGCAGCTTTCTAGCGTCACCCCAAGATGAGCAGTTCTTC. It specifies CASSFLASPQDEQFF.

A single count supports this clone. The gene calls are TRBV13 and TRBJ2-6; no reliable D call. Germline V gene lookup returns CDR1 PRHDT and CDR2 FYEKMQ (reference sequence). This CDR3 comprises 15 residues. V was cut by 5 bases and J by 2 bases, with 10 bases left in between. CDR3: CASSPPRAGANVLTF. The DNA of the CDR3 is TGTGCCAGCAGCCCCCCAAGGGCTGGGGCCAACGTCCTGACTTTC.

The chain employs TRBV28 and TRBJ1-5; D not resolved. This CDR3 has 12 amino acids. CDR1 is MDHEN and CDR2 is SYDVKM in the germline V gene. Trimming removed 3 bases from V and 6 bases from J, with 6 bases in between. CDR3: CASSFPGQPQHF. The CDR3 region has the DNA TGTGCCAGCAGTTTCCCAGGTCAGCCCCAGCATTTT. Full variable domain (missing parts from reference TRBV28 and TRBJ1-5): DVKVTQSSRYLVKRTGEKVFLECVQDMDHENMFWYRQDPGLGLRLIYFSYDVKMKEKGDIPEGYSVSREKKERFSLILESASTNQTSMYLCASSFPGQPQHFGDGTRLSIL.

This clone has at least ten counts. The gene calls are TRBV11-3 and TRBJ2-3; 11 bases are shared with TRBD2. V was clipped by 5 bases and J by 2 bases; unmatched bases: 3. The CDR3 extends over 15 amino acids. Germline CDR1 reads SGHNT; CDR2 reads YENEEA. The CDR3 coding sequence is TGTGCCAGCAGCCCACTAGCGGGGGACACAGATACGCAGTATTTT. The encoded protein is CASSPLAGDTDTQYF.

The chain has TRBV5-1 and TRBJ1-2; D uncertain. CDR3 length: 14 residues. V was cut by 0 bases and J by 3 bases, with 9 bases left in between. Germline assignment: CDR1 SGHRS and CDR2 YFSETQ. In DNA, the CDR3 is TGCGCCAGCAGCTTGGAGGTTCTCGACTATGGCTACACCTTC. This translates into CASSLEVLDYGYTF. The full variable domain, in which reference TRBV5-1 and TRBJ1-2 provide the parts outside the CDR3, is KAGVTQTPRYLIKTRGQQVTLSCSPISGHRSVSWYQQTPGQGLQFLFEYFSETQRNKGNFPGRFSGRQFSNSRSEMNVSTLELGDSALYLCASSLEVLDYGYTFGSGTRLTVV.

The genes are TRBV7-9 and TRBJ2-7, with 8 bases fitting TRBD1. Germline V gene lookup returns CDR1 SEHNR and CDR2 FQNEAQ (reference sequence). CDR3 length: 16 amino acids. J was trimmed by 1 base and V by 1 base; bases with no gene match: 6. The CDR3 protein is CASSLGSGQASYEQYF. The CDR3 DNA reads as TGTGCCAGCAGCTTAGGTTCGGGACAGGCATCCTACGAGCAGTACTTC.

The chain combines TRBV10-3 with TRBJ2-7; D not resolved. CDR3 length: 13 residues. Germline values: CDR1 ENHRY, CDR2 SYGVKD. V lost 6 bases and J lost 0, with 9 bases in between. The CDR3 nucleotides read TGTGCCATCAGGGAACAGAGCTCCTACGAGCAGTACTTC. The encoded protein is CAIREQSSYEQYF.

The rearrangement uses TRBV27 and TRBJ2-7; possibly TRBD2 for D (7 bases). Trimming removed 7 bases from V and 5 bases from J, with 15 bases in between. From germline, CDR1 is MNHEY and CDR2 SMNVEV (reference sequence). The CDR3 length is 13 residues. CDR3 DNA: TGTGCCAGCAACGATGGGGGGGCGCACGAGCAGTACTTC. As protein: CASNDGGAHEQYF.

This chain joins TRBV7-8 and TRBJ1-6; D gene uncertain. The germline V and J ends were trimmed by 0 bases and 5 bases, with 11 bases remaining between them. Germline assignment: CDR1 SGHVS and CDR2 FQNEAQ. The CDR3 runs 16 residues. CDR3 in DNA: TGTGCCAGCAGCTTAGCTATCCAGCCTAATAATTCACCCCTCCACTTT. Its translation is CASSLAIQPNNSPLHF.

The CDR3 DNA reads as TGCGCCAGCAGCTTGGTCCTAGCGGGGGGCTACAATGAGCAGTTCTTC. This gives the protein CASSLVLAGGYNEQFF. The chain combines TRBV5-1 with TRBJ2-1; 11 nucleotides match TRBD2. J was trimmed by 3 bases and V by 0 bases; bases with no gene match: 2. Germline CDR1 and CDR2: SGHRS and YFSETQ. This CDR3 has 16 residues.

The rearrangement links TRBV15 to TRBJ1-5; D might be TRBD1 (6 bases). The length of the CDR3 is 15 residues. Germline CDR1 is LNHNV and CDR2 is YYDKDF (reference sequence). V was cut by 3 bases and J by 5 bases, with 14 bases left in between. In DNA, the CDR3 is TGTGCCACCAGCAGGGGGGCAGGGTACGATCAGCCCCAGCATTTT. Residues: CATSRGAGYDQPQHF.

V gene TRBV19 combines with J gene TRBJ2-7; the match to TRBD2 covers 8 bases. There are 15 residues in the CDR3. The germline CDR1 and CDR2 sequences are LNHDA and SQIVND (reference sequence). J gave up 3 bases and V 0 bases, and 4 bases lay outside the gene matches. CDR3 nucleotide sequence: TGTGCCAGTAGTATAGATCCGGGAGGGGGCTACGAGCAGTACTTC. This translates into CASSIDPGGGYEQYF.

This chain connects TRBV18 to TRBJ1-5; D unresolved. This CDR3 has 13 amino acids. The V gene lost 4 bases and the J gene lost 5 bases, with 9 bases spanning the gap. Germline lookup yields CDR1 KGHSH and CDR2 LQKENI. CDR3 DNA: TGTGCCAGCTCACGTGGGGTCGATCAGCCCCAGCATTTT. As protein: CASSRGVDQPQHF.

This clone was observed a single time. The genes are TRBV4-3 and TRBJ2-1; possibly TRBD2 for D (5 bases). The CDR3 contains 13 residues. Germline assignment: CDR1 LGHNA and CDR2 YSLEER. V was clipped by 2 bases and J by 6 bases, with 8 bases between them. The CDR3 DNA sequence: TGCGCCAGCAGCCAACCGGGGAGCAATGAGCAGTTCTTC. As protein: CASSQPGSNEQFF.

The chain couples TRBV7-2 to TRBJ2-7; 7 nucleotides agree with TRBD1. Germline V CDR1 and CDR2: SGHTA, FQGNSA. V lost 4 bases to trimming and J lost 1 base; unmatched junction nucleotides: 7. The CDR3 extends over 15 amino acids. CDR3 protein: CASSWTGDPSYEQYF. The CDR3 DNA reads TGTGCCAGCAGCTGGACAGGAGATCCATCCTACGAGCAGTACTTC.

The V call is TRBV7-2, the J call TRBJ2-1, with unresolved D. Germline V gives CDR1 SGHTA, CDR2 FQGNSA. V dropped 1 base and J dropped 0 bases, with 7 bases sitting between them. CDR3 length: 15 residues. The CDR3 DNA reads as TGTGCCAGCAGCTTAGGGTCAAGCTCCTACAATGAGCAGTTCTTC. Protein: CASSLGSSSYNEQFF.